Below, 4 T cell receptor beta chains from the same sample are listed, as sequenced in a study of identical twins. TCRdb ran MiXCR on the 5' RACE reads and lists one entry per CDR3 protein. This sample has about 890,000 distinct CDR3 sequences, with 9% to 15% found just once. These records were also assigned to another study, of yellow fever vaccine responses in identical twins.

Material: PBMCs. The receptors were sampled from a woman between 18 and 29 years old in good health.

V usage is TRBV11-1 and J usage is TRBJ2-7; D perhaps matches TRBD2 (6 bases). CDR3 length: 19 residues. Trimming cost V 5 bases and J 1 base, with 27 bases left between them. The germline CDR1 and CDR2 sequences are SGHAT and FQDESV (reference sequence). This CDR3 reads CASSPHAASDLTVSYEQYF. CDR3 sequence (DNA): TGTGCCAGCAGCCCCCACGCAGCTAGCGACCTTACTGTTTCCTACGAGCAGTACTTC.

The chain uses TRBV12-3 or TRBV12-4 and TRBJ2-2; 7 nucleotides align to TRBD2. There are 15 residues in the CDR3. V shed 6 bases, J shed 1 base, and the junction held 5 bases outside the gene matches. The CDR3 loop is CASRYKRGNTGELFF. DNA for the CDR3: TGTGCCAGCAGATATAAGCGGGGGAACACCGGGGAGCTGTTTTTT.

This chain links TRBV7-9 with TRBJ1-1; 7 positions agree with TRBD1. V was pared by 5 bases and J by 8 bases, with 11 bases of the junction left unmatched. Looked up from germline, CDR1 is SEHNR and CDR2 is FQNEAQ (reference sequence). The CDR3 covers 14 residues. CDR3 in DNA: TGTGCCAGCAGCACCGAGACAGGGCCTCCCGAAGCTTTCTTT. Translated, it gives CASSTETGPPEAFF. Full variable domain (remainder filled in from reference TRBV7-9 and TRBJ1-1): DTGVSQNPRHKITKRGQNVTFRCDPISEHNRLYWYRQTLGQGPEFLTYFQNEAQLEKSRLLSDRFSAERPKGSFSTLEIQRTEQGDSAMYLCASSTETGPPEAFFGQGTRLTVV.

The rearrangement links TRBV6-1 to TRBJ2-3; 7 bases are shared with TRBD1. The V and J ends lost 6 bases and 0 bases, in that order; junction bases with no gene match: 9. Germline V gene sequence: CDR1 MNHNS, CDR2 SASEGT. The CDR3 spans 16 residues. The DNA for the CDR3 is TGTGCCAGCAGCGATCCGAGGGGACAGAGCACAGATACGCAGTATTTT. Translated: CASSDPRGQSTDTQYF.